The entry below gives a single TCR beta chain sequence along with its context. Its antigen is currently unknown. This record comes from a study of OX40 agonist ivuxolimab in advanced cancers. Looking at the study overall: Enrolled patients in dose escalation had cancers that were hepatocellular carcinoma, melanoma, renal cell or head and neck cancer. Study-wide points: The study observed clonal expansion of CD4+ and CD8+ blood T cells by week 6 at 0.1 to 3.0 mg/kg. The expanded peripheral T cells' antigen specificity was not determined.

Germline trimming cut 4 bases from V and 5 bases from J; bases unmatched to any gene: 7. CDR3 length equals 14 residues. Germline V CDR1 and CDR2: SGHRS, YFSETQ. The repertoire was sequenced with immunoSEQ multiplex PCR; TCRdb's copy has only in-frame clones and lacks some. The sample has tens of thousands of clones; roughly nine tenths are singletons. The TCR was taken from an adult with an advanced solid tumor such as melanoma, head and neck, liver or kidney cancer. The chain is built from TRBV5-1 and TRBJ1-1, with 8 bases lining up with TRBD1. This specimen was CD4+ or CD8+ T cells sorted from blood, taken in a trial of the OX40 agonist ivuxolimab. CDR3 nucleotides: TGCGCCAGCAGCCTGGGACAGGCTATGACTGAAGCTTTCTTT. This encodes CASSLGQAMTEAFF. Complete variable domain (other parts from reference TRBV5-1 and TRBJ1-1): KAGVTQTPRYLIKTRGQQVTLSCSPISGHRSVSWYQQTPGQGLQFLFEYFSETQRNKGNFPGRFSGRQFSNSRSEMNVSTLELGDSALYLCASSLGQAMTEAFFGQGTRLTVV.